The 16 T cell receptor beta chains below were found in one sample sequenced in a study of T cells in Graves' hyperthyroidism and ophthalmopathy. RNA transcripts provided the source from which TCR beta CDR3 regions were amplified. Initially, a first-round RT-PCR of the TCR CDR3 employed the HTBI primer set. TCRdb re-called the multiplex PCR reads with MiXCR, one entry per CDR3 protein. The sample shows 310,000 or so distinct CDR3 sequences, approximately 15% of them seen only once. Sequenced input: blood. These receptor sequences come from a woman aged 55-70 years with Graves' ophthalmopathy.

This clonotype was seen only once. CDR3 nucleotides: TGTGCCAGCACGGAAGGGGAGACCCAGTACTTC. Translating it yields CASTEGETQYF. This chain uses TRBV2 with TRBJ2-5; D is unresolved. V was cut by 7 bases and J by 5 bases, with 8 bases left in between. The CDR3 is made up of 11 amino acids. The germline gives CDR1 SNHLY, CDR2 FYNNEI.

This clonotype was found a few times. The chain recombines TRBV7-2 with TRBJ2-4; no clear D. Trimming stripped 5 bases from V and 3 bases from J, with 17 bases between. The germline gives CDR1 SGHTA, CDR2 FQGNSA. This CDR3 spans 16 amino acids. In nucleotides, the CDR3 is TGTGCCAGCAGCCCAGACATGGTTGTCGTCAAAAACATTCAGTACTTC. Translating it yields CASSPDMVVVKNIQYF.

This chain joins TRBV28 and TRBJ1-6, with D unclear. Trimming stripped 7 bases from V and 10 bases from J, with 17 bases between. This CDR3 comprises 14 residues. CDR1 and CDR2 (germline): MDHEN, SYDVKM. In DNA form, the CDR3 reads TGTGCCAGCACCGTAGGACGGGGAGGATCACCCCTCCACTTT. Translating it yields CASTVGRGGSPLHF.

This clonotype was recorded a few times. Given a much more abundant clone one base away, this may be a read error. The CDR3 ends on some other residue instead of the conserved phenylalanine or tryptophan, so this is likely a read error. The chain combines TRBV27 with TRBJ1-1; D unresolved. The CDR3 spans 15 residues. Trimming left V 0 bases short and J 7 bases short, with 15 bases between. Germline CDR1 is MNHEY and CDR2 is SMNVEV (reference sequence). Here the CDR3 DNA reads TGTGCCAGCAGTTTATCAGGAAGTATGAACGTTGAAGCTTTCCTT. Protein product: CASSLSGSMNVEAFL.

This chain joins TRBV6-2 or TRBV6-3 and TRBJ2-1; unclear D gene. This CDR3 spans 11 amino acids. Germline-derived CDR1 and CDR2 are MNHEY and SVGEGT. V was clipped by 2 bases and J by 6 bases, with 2 bases between them. The CDR3 nucleotides read TGTGCCAGCAGTTACCTCAATGAGCAGTTCTTC. Its protein product is CASSYLNEQFF.

The chain is built from TRBV7-2 and TRBJ1-6; D ambiguous. The CDR3 runs 15 residues. CDR1 and CDR2 (germline): SGHTA, FQGNSA. V was trimmed by 2 bases and J by 7 bases, leaving 12 bases between them. This CDR3 reads CASSLFHVKNSPLHF. The CDR3 DNA sequence: TGTGCCAGCAGCTTATTTCACGTTAAAAATTCACCCCTCCACTTT. The full variable domain, in which reference TRBV7-2 and TRBJ1-6 provide the parts outside the CDR3, is GAGVSQSPSNKVTEKGKDVELRCDPISGHTALYWYRQSLGQGLEFLIYFQGNSAPDKSGLPSDRFSAERTGGSVSTLTIQRTQQEDSAVYLCASSLFHVKNSPLHFGNGTRLTVT.

This clonotype was observed a few times. The chain links TRBV3-1 to TRBJ2-6; possible D gene TRBD1, 5 bases. The CDR3 is made up of 15 amino acids. V was clipped by 4 bases and J by 4 bases, with 11 bases between them. Germline V gene data show CDR1 as LGHDT and CDR2 as YNNKEL (reference sequence). The CDR3 loop reads CASSPRVTGANVLTF. The DNA for the CDR3 is TGTGCCAGCAGCCCCAGGGTTACCGGGGCCAACGTCCTGACTTTC.

This clonotype was recorded many times. The chain has TRBV20-1 and TRBJ2-5; D possibly corresponds to TRBD2 (6 bases). V gave up 5 bases and J gave up 0 bases, with 13 bases separating them. The CDR3 sequence is 14 residues long. Germline assignment: CDR1 DFQATT and CDR2 SNEGSKA (reference sequence). The CDR3 here is CSAAGRSYQETQYF. CDR3 in DNA: TGCAGTGCTGCGGGACGGTCGTACCAAGAGACCCAGTACTTC.

The gene calls are TRBV20-1 and TRBJ2-7; 7 bases fit TRBD1. CDR3 length: 12 residues. J lost 4 bases, V lost 6 bases, and 6 bases had no gene match. Germline CDR1 reads DFQATT; CDR2 reads SNEGSKA (reference sequence). CDR3 bases: TGCAGTGCAACAAACAGGGGATACGAGCAGTACTTC. It encodes CSATNRGYEQYF.

The chain couples TRBV7-8 to TRBJ1-5; TRBD1 matches at 10 bases. This CDR3 contains 15 residues. CDR1 and CDR2 (germline): SGHVS, FQNEAQ. Trimming cost V 5 bases and J 3 bases; bases outside gene matches: 4. CDR3 amino acids: CASSRGTGANQPQHF. The CDR3 DNA reads TGTGCCAGCAGCCGGGGGACAGGGGCCAATCAGCCCCAGCATTTT.

This clonotype was recorded many times. The CDR3 DNA follows: TGCAGTGCCACCAACCGACGGCAGAATAACTATGGCTACACCTTC. As protein: CSATNRRQNNYGYTF. This chain links TRBV20-1 with TRBJ1-2; D ambiguous. V was shortened by 6 bases and J by 1 base, with 18 bases between the two germline ends. Germline V gene data show CDR1 as DFQATT and CDR2 as SNEGSKA (reference sequence). CDR3 size: 15 residues.

The gene calls are TRBV7-9 and TRBJ2-7; D is unclear. V lost 5 bases and J 2 bases, leaving 10 bases between the germline ends. The CDR3 runs to 13 residues. CDR1 is SEHNR and CDR2 is FQNEAQ in the germline V gene (reference sequence). The CDR3 coding sequence is TGTGCCAGCAGCCCTGCGGCGACCTACGAGCAGTACTTC. Protein sequence: CASSPAATYEQYF.

This sequence joins TRBV7-2 and TRBJ2-1, with TRBD2 matching 8 bases. Germline assignment: CDR1 SGHTA and CDR2 FQGNSA. Trimming cost V 0 bases and J 6 bases; bases outside gene matches: 7. The CDR3 length is 16 residues. DNA for the CDR3: TGTGCCAGCAGCTTAGCCTTTAGCGGGAAATCCAATGAGCAGTTCTTC. This translates into CASSLAFSGKSNEQFF.

This clonotype was seen many times. The chain carries TRBV7-2 and TRBJ2-3; D is unresolved. Germline-derived CDR1 and CDR2 are SGHTA and FQGNSA. The ends were cut back, 6 bases at V and 2 bases at J, with 12 bases in the middle. The CDR3 spans 14 residues. DNA of the CDR3: TGTGCCAGCAGTTACCAGACCACCACAGATACGCAGTATTTT. The encoded protein is CASSYQTTTDTQYF.

This clonotype was seen at least ten times. V and J are TRBV11-2 and TRBJ2-3; D not resolved. This CDR3 has 13 residues. The V and J ends lost 0 bases and 3 bases respectively, with 4 bases between them. Germline lookup yields CDR1 SGHAT and CDR2 FQNNGV. The CDR3 spells CASSLDRTDTQYF. In DNA form, the CDR3 reads TGTGCCAGCAGCTTAGATCGGACAGATACGCAGTATTTT.

This chain links TRBV30 with TRBJ1-6, with a tentative D call TRBD1 (5 bases). Germline CDR1 reads GTSNPN; CDR2 reads SVGIG (reference sequence). The ends were cut back, 0 bases at V and 11 bases at J, with 14 bases in the middle. This CDR3 is built from 14 residues. The CDR3 DNA reads TGTGCCTGGAGTGTTATTAGGGGTTCAGCACCCCTCCACTTT. Its protein is CAWSVIRGSAPLHF.